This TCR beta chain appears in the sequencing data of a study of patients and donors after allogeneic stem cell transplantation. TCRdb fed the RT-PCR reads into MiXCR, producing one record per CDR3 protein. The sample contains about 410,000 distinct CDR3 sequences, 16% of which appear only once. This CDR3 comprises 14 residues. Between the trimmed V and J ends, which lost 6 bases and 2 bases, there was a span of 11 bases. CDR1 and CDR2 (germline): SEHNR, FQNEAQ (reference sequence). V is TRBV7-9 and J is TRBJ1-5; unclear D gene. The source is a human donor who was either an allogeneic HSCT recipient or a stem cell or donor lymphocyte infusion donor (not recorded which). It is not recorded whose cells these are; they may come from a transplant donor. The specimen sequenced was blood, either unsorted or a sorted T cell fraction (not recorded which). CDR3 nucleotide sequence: TGTGCCAGCAGTTCCACTAAGGGCAATCAGCCCCAGCATTTT. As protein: CASSSTKGNQPQHF.